Listed below are T cell receptor beta chains from one sample, sequenced in a study of shared T cell receptors in the human thymus. Here immunoSEQ multiplex PCR was the method, and the copy in TCRdb shows in-frame clones only, minus some. The sample carries more than 550,000 clones, over 75% recorded once. A further study also used this sample, focusing on human thymus T cells.

Sequencing input: thymocytes. Every receptor here comes from a boy under three years old with a congenital heart defect. Each CDR3 is given with its conserved first and last residue. The order of the fields is clone size, J gene, D gene, V gene, CDR3 DNA, CDR3 protein. The D gene is left open where the match is weak. Clone size, where shown, is once, few, many, or a class for clones that have expanded.

clone size: -; J gene: TRBJ1-2; D gene: -; V gene: TRBV19; CDR3 DNA: TGTGCCAGTAGTATACGCTATAACTATGGCTACACCTTC; CDR3 protein: CASSIRYNYGYTF
clone size: -; J gene: TRBJ1-5; D gene: -; V gene: TRBV28; CDR3 DNA: TGTGCCAGCAGTTTTCGGGGTTTCAATCAGCCCCAGCATTTT; CDR3 protein: CASSFRGFNQPQHF
clone size: once; J gene: TRBJ1-5; D gene: -; V gene: TRBV30; CDR3 DNA: TGTGCCTGGAGTGGCCCCCCGGGTCAGCCCCAGCATTTT; CDR3 protein: CAWSGPPGQPQHF
clone size: -; J gene: TRBJ2-2; D gene: -; V gene: TRBV18; CDR3 DNA: TGTGCCAGCTCACCACCGGTCCGAAGTAGCGGACCGAAAAACACCGGGGAGCTGTTTTTT; CDR3 protein: CASSPPVRSSGPKNTGELFF
clone size: -; J gene: TRBJ2-7; D gene: -; V gene: TRBV6-4; CDR3 DNA: TGTGCCAGCAGTGTGGACCAGGGGCCAACCTACGAGCAGTACTTC; CDR3 protein: CASSVDQGPTYEQYF
clone size: -; J gene: TRBJ1-2; D gene: -; V gene: TRBV9; CDR3 DNA: TGTGCCAGCAGCGTAGGGTTGGGGGCGGTTCGGCATGGCTACACCTTC; CDR3 protein: CASSVGLGAVRHGYTF
clone size: -; J gene: TRBJ1-1; D gene: TRBD1; V gene: TRBV4-1; CDR3 DNA: TGCGCCAGCAGCCAACCGGGACAGGGGGCCCGGGGGTCGGGAACTGAAGCTTTCTTT; CDR3 protein: CASSQPGQGARGSGTEAFF
clone size: -; J gene: TRBJ2-5; D gene: -; V gene: TRBV18; CDR3 DNA: TGTGCCAGCTCTCAGTACCAAGAGACCCAGTACTTC; CDR3 protein: CASSQYQETQYF
clone size: -; J gene: TRBJ2-7; D gene: TRBD2; V gene: TRBV7-9; CDR3 DNA: TGTGCCAGCAGCTTATTCCACCTAGCGGGAGGGCCGGGTTACGAGCAGTACTTC; CDR3 protein: CASSLFHLAGGPGYEQYF
clone size: few; J gene: TRBJ1-4; D gene: -; V gene: TRBV28; CDR3 DNA: TGTGCCAGCAGATCCGGGACACGGCCTGAGAAACTGTTTTTT; CDR3 protein: CASRSGTRPEKLFF
clone size: -; J gene: TRBJ2-7; D gene: -; V gene: TRBV30; CDR3 DNA: TGTGCCTGGAGGCGGGACAGCCTTCCCCCCTACGAGCAGTACTTC; CDR3 protein: CAWRRDSLPPYEQYF
clone size: -; J gene: TRBJ1-1; D gene: -; V gene: TRBV2; CDR3 DNA: TGTGCCAGCAGCCGGGGGGTGGGCACTGAAGCTTTCTTT; CDR3 protein: CASSRGVGTEAFF
clone size: -; J gene: TRBJ2-1; D gene: -; V gene: TRBV4-3; CDR3 DNA: TGCGCCAGCAGCCAGGAGGATGATTACGATGAGCAGTTCTTC; CDR3 protein: CASSQEDDYDEQFF
clone size: -; J gene: TRBJ1-2; D gene: -; V gene: TRBV9; CDR3 DNA: TGTGCCAGCAGCGTACCGGGGGGCCGGGGCTACACCTTC; CDR3 protein: CASSVPGGRGYTF
clone size: -; J gene: TRBJ1-5; D gene: TRBD1; V gene: TRBV5-1; CDR3 DNA: TGCGCCAGCAGCTTGGATGGAGGGGGCGCTAGCAATCAGCCCCAGCATTTT; CDR3 protein: CASSLDGGGASNQPQHF
clone size: -; J gene: TRBJ1-1; D gene: TRBD1; V gene: TRBV2; CDR3 DNA: TGTGCCAGCAGCGGCAGGGGGCAGGAAAACACTGAAGCTTTCTTT; CDR3 protein: CASSGRGQENTEAFF
clone size: -; J gene: TRBJ2-7; D gene: -; V gene: TRBV7-6; CDR3 DNA: TGTGCCAGCAGCCCTCCGTCGATAGACAGGTCCTCCTACGAGCAGTACTTC; CDR3 protein: CASSPPSIDRSSYEQYF